A selection of T cell receptor beta chains follows, all from one sample in a study of Ad26.COV2.S vaccination and SARS-CoV-2 variants. This table comes from immunoSEQ multiplex PCR, and its TCRdb copy is limited to in-frame clones, with some not included. The sample has some 250,000 clones, approximately 90% seen once. This specimen consisted of peripheral blood, obtained in a trial of Ad26.COV2.S vaccine versus placebo. The receptors originated from a person aged 18-65 years who received the Ad26.COV2.S COVID-19 vaccine or a placebo. Each CDR3 is given with its conserved first and last residue. D genes are given only for firm matches. The size field is filled for only some rows; it gives once, few, many or a size class.

len	d_gene	abundance	v_gene	j_gene	CDR3aa	CDR3nt
14	.	.	TRBV5-8	TRBJ2-5	CASSSVGGRETQYF	TGTGCCAGCAGCTCCGTCGGGGGACGGGAGACCCAGTACTTC
15	TRBD1	.	TRBV7-9	TRBJ1-2	CASSLMTGDLYGYTF	TGTGCCAGCAGCTTAATGACAGGGGATCTGTATGGCTACACCTTC
14	TRBD1	few	TRBV30	TRBJ1-6	CAWSGTGGLSPLHF	TGTGCCTGGTCCGGGACAGGGGGCCTCTCACCCCTCCACTTT
14	.	few	TRBV29-1	TRBJ2-5	CSVTSTVRGETQYF	TGCAGCGTGACCTCGACAGTCCGGGGGGAGACCCAGTACTTC
15	TRBD1	.	TRBV28	TRBJ1-2	CASSVSGTGKGGYTF	TGTGCCAGCAGTGTGTCCGGGACAGGGAAGGGTGGCTACACCTTC
15	.	.	TRBV4-2	TRBJ1-2	CASSQVGAGNYGYTF	TGTGCCAGCAGCCAAGTGGGGGCCGGGAACTATGGCTACACCTTC
15	.	.	TRBV18	TRBJ2-5	CASSPDTIPGETQYF	TGTGCCAGCTCACCAGACACTATTCCCGGAGAGACCCAGTACTTC
15	.	.	TRBV28	TRBJ1-5	CASSYAGVLNQPQHF	TGTGCCAGCAGCTATGCGGGGGTCCTCAATCAGCCCCAGCATTTT
15	.	.	TRBV18	TRBJ2-7	CASSPGAETFYEQYF	TGTGCCAGCTCACCTGGGGCAGAAACATTCTACGAGCAGTACTTC
15	TRBD2	.	TRBV6-4	TRBJ2-2	CASTPTSGGTGELFF	TGTGCCAGCACCCCTACTAGCGGGGGGACCGGGGAGCTGTTTTTT
16	.	.	TRBV10-3	TRBJ1-1	CAIRGSRDGSNTEAFF	TGTGCCATCAGGGGATCCCGGGACGGGTCTAACACTGAAGCTTTCTTT